This passage covers 27 T cell receptor beta chains from one sample sequenced in a study of graft-versus-host responses after intestinal transplantation (dated by TCRdb to 2020 to 2022). Their target antigens are unknown. The time point label for this specimen denotes: cells obtained before transplantation from donor or recipient. Library construction relied on the immunoSEQ multiplex PCR assay. TCRdb re-hosts the immuneACCESS table, in-frame sequences only. Its copies lack some clones; in the studies checked, an unresolved V gene accounts for under half of them, and the cause for the rest is not known. Within this sample are about 120,000 clones, with less than 95% of them counted one time only. The top ten clonotypes cover approximately 0.18% of the sample. Sequenced here: unstimulated CD4+ T cells sorted from spleen or lymph node cells, sampled before intestinal transplant. The receptors here all came from a human donor who received an intestinal transplant.

The rearrangement links TRBV19 to TRBJ1-1; 10 bases are shared with TRBD1. V lost 1 base and J lost 6; bases outside the gene matches: 2. Germline CDR1 is LNHDA and CDR2 is SQIVND (reference sequence). There are 14 residues in the CDR3. The CDR3 sequence: CASSIGQGASEAFF. CDR3 DNA: TGTGCCAGTAGTATAGGACAGGGGGCCTCTGAAGCTTTCTTT.

V usage is TRBV7-2 and J usage is TRBJ1-6; perhaps TRBD1 as D (6 bases). The ends were cut back, 2 bases at V and 6 bases at J, with 14 bases in the middle. Germline values: CDR1 SGHTA, CDR2 FQGNSA. The CDR3 has 16 amino acids. The CDR3 reads CASSLSIGTPNSPLHF. The DNA for the CDR3 is TGTGCCAGCAGCTTAAGCATTGGGACACCTAATTCACCCCTCCACTTT.

This clone was observed a handful of times. The CDR3 protein is CASSQEGGQPQHF. The CDR3 DNA is TGCGCCAGCAGCCAAGAAGGGGGTCAGCCCCAGCATTTT. This chain connects TRBV4-3 to TRBJ1-5, with D tentatively TRBD1 (6 bases). Germline V CDR1 and CDR2: LGHNA, YSLEER. The CDR3 is made up of 13 amino acids. V was cut by 0 bases and J by 6 bases, with 6 bases left in between.

J is TRBJ1-6 and V is TRBV27; D remains ambiguous. The CDR3 spans 13 residues. Germline values: CDR1 MNHEY, CDR2 SMNVEV (reference sequence). The ends were cut back, 4 bases at V and 2 bases at J, with 3 bases in the middle. The CDR3 is CASSSAYNSPLHF. The CDR3 coding sequence is TGTGCCAGCAGTTCCGCCTATAATTCACCCCTCCACTTT.

This clone was recorded only once. The V gene is TRBV6-6, the J gene TRBJ2-7; possibly TRBD1 for D (6 bases). Between the trimmed V and J ends, which lost 6 bases and 3 bases, there was a span of 6 bases. The germline gives CDR1 MNHNY, CDR2 SVGAGI (reference sequence). This CDR3 region has 11 residues. The CDR3 region has the DNA TGTGCCAGCAGACAGGGCTACGAGCAGTACTTC. This translates into CASRQGYEQYF.

This chain uses TRBV19 with TRBJ2-7, with TRBD1 as a possible D gene (5 bases). V dropped 0 bases and J dropped 0 bases, with 9 bases sitting between them. The CDR3 is 15 amino acids. Germline loops: CDR1 LNHDA, CDR2 SQIVND (reference sequence). CDR3 bases: TGTGCCAGTAGTATAGATCTTAGGGGCTCCTACGAGCAGTACTTC. The encoded protein is CASSIDLRGSYEQYF.

This clone showed up just a few times. The genes are TRBV28 and TRBJ1-5; D is unresolved. The germline V and J ends were trimmed by 3 bases and 7 bases, with 13 bases remaining between them. CDR3 length: 14 amino acids. Germline V gene data show CDR1 as MDHEN and CDR2 as SYDVKM. The CDR3 nucleotides read TGTGCCAGCAGTTTTTGGGAGGTTCCCCAGCCCCAGCATTTT. This encodes CASSFWEVPQPQHF.

The J gene is TRBJ1-4, the V gene TRBV30, with 7 nucleotides matching TRBD1. Germline V gives CDR1 GTSNPN, CDR2 SVGIG (reference sequence). Unmatched junction bases numbered 11, after V lost 1 base and J lost 0 bases. This CDR3 has 18 amino acids. CDR3 sequence (DNA): TGTGCCTGGAGTGGGGGCCGTGGACAGGCAGCAACTAATGAAAAACTGTTTTTT. It codes for CAWSGGRGQAATNEKLFF.

The chain joins TRBV11-3 to TRBJ2-3; D perhaps matches TRBD2 (5 bases). Looked up from germline, CDR1 is SGHNT and CDR2 is YENEEA. V was cut by 4 bases and J by 0 bases, with 11 bases left in between. The CDR3 runs 15 residues. CDR3 sequence (DNA): TGTGCCAGCAGCTCTCAAGGGAGTAGCACAGATACGCAGTATTTT. Encoded protein: CASSSQGSSTDTQYF.

J is TRBJ2-2 and V is TRBV28, with D possibly being TRBD1 (6 bases). CDR3 length equals 14 residues. Germline-derived CDR1 and CDR2 are MDHEN and SYDVKM. Trimming pared 3 bases from V and 4 bases from J, leaving 9 bases between. CDR3 nucleotide sequence: TGTGCCAGCAGTTTTCAGGGGAGCACCGGGGAGCTGTTTTTT. Its translation is CASSFQGSTGELFF.

This chain connects TRBV7-2 to TRBJ1-1, with D tentatively TRBD1 (5 bases). This CDR3 contains 14 residues. In germline, CDR1 is SGHTA, CDR2 FQGNSA. The ends were cut back, 0 bases at V and 1 base at J, with 6 bases in the middle. CDR3 region: CASSLARANTEAFF. The DNA for the CDR3 is TGTGCCAGCAGCTTAGCCAGGGCGAACACTGAAGCTTTCTTT.

This clone showed up just once. This chain links TRBV6-1 with TRBJ2-7; tentative D call: TRBD1 (7 bases). In germline, CDR1 is MNHNS, CDR2 SASEGT. CDR3 length: 14 residues. Trimming removed 4 bases at V and 1 base at J, with 11 bases between. CDR3 amino acids: CASSGQGGSYEQYF. The CDR3 coding sequence is TGTGCCAGCAGTGGCCAGGGGGGTTCCTACGAGCAGTACTTC.

The chain links TRBV30 to TRBJ1-4, with 8 nucleotides matching TRBD1. The V gene's germline CDR1 is GTSNPN and CDR2 SVGIG (reference sequence). The CDR3 has 14 residues. V trimming: 5 bases; J trimming: 6 bases; junction bases outside the gene matches: 8. This CDR3 reads CAWAGGQGYEKLFF. The CDR3 coding sequence is TGTGCCTGGGCAGGGGGCCAGGGGTATGAAAAACTGTTTTTT.

V is TRBV7-8 and J is TRBJ1-5; 8 nucleotides match TRBD1. The CDR3 sequence is 13 residues long. Germline V gene sequence: CDR1 SGHVS, CDR2 FQNEAQ. The trim removed 6 bases at V and 7 bases at J, leaving 5 bases unmatched. DNA of the CDR3: TGTGCCAGCAGTCTTGCAGGGGGCCAGCCCCAGCATTTT. Residues: CASSLAGGQPQHF. Based on the CDR3 plus reference TRBV7-8 and TRBJ1-5, the full variable domain is GAGVSQSPRYKVAKRGQDVALRCDPISGHVSLFWYQQALGQGPEFLTYFQNEAQLDKSGLPSDRFFAERPEGSVSTLKIQRTQQEDSAVYLCASSLAGGQPQHFGDGTRLSIL.

This clone was counted a few times. The rearrangement uses TRBV6-5 and TRBJ1-5; D remains ambiguous. CDR3 length: 14 residues. V was shortened by 2 bases and J by 1 base, with 6 bases between the two germline ends. CDR1 is MNHEY and CDR2 is SVGAGI in the germline V gene. CDR3 protein: CASSYDRSNQPQHF. DNA of the CDR3: TGTGCCAGCAGTTACGATAGAAGCAATCAGCCCCAGCATTTT.

This clone was detected once. The V and J genes are TRBV27 and TRBJ2-7, with 10 bases that match TRBD2. Germline values: CDR1 MNHEY, CDR2 SMNVEV (reference sequence). J gave up 6 bases and V 5 bases, and 7 bases lay outside the gene matches. The CDR3 is made up of 14 amino acids. CDR3 sequence: CASSLRTSGAEQYF. The DNA of the CDR3 is TGTGCCAGCAGTCTACGGACTAGCGGAGCCGAGCAGTACTTC.

The chain uses TRBV6-6 and TRBJ1-1, with D unclear. The CDR3 loop spans 13 amino acids. The germline CDR1 and CDR2 sequences are MNHNY and SVGAGI (reference sequence). The ends were cut back, 5 bases at V and 4 bases at J, with 11 bases in the middle. This CDR3 is CASSPPQATEAFF. CDR3 bases: TGTGCCAGCAGTCCACCCCAGGCCACTGAAGCTTTCTTT.

The V gene is TRBV27, the J gene TRBJ2-7, with 7 bases fitting TRBD2. V shed 2 bases, J shed 1 base, and the junction held 5 bases outside the gene matches. CDR3 length equals 15 residues. Germline CDR1 MNHEY, CDR2 SMNVEV (reference sequence). CDR3 sequence reads: CASSLGGRGSYEQYF. The DNA for the CDR3 is TGTGCCAGCAGTTTAGGAGGGAGGGGATCCTACGAGCAGTACTTC.

The genes are TRBV6-6 and TRBJ2-6; D call uncertain. With 1 base removed from V and 0 bases from J, the gap between germline ends came to 7 bases. The germline gives CDR1 MNHNY, CDR2 SVGAGI (reference sequence). CDR3 size: 16 residues. This chain's CDR3 is CASSYLSSSGANVLTF. The CDR3 bases are TGTGCCAGCAGTTACTTATCGAGCTCTGGGGCCAACGTCCTGACTTTC.

The chain carries TRBV9 and TRBJ2-3; 10 bases match TRBD2. This CDR3 has 15 residues. J gave up 7 bases and V 5 bases, and 10 bases lay outside the gene matches. Germline loops: CDR1 SGDLS, CDR2 YYNGEE. CDR3 DNA sequence: TGTGCCAGCAGTAGCTTAGCGGGGGGCGGGAATACGCAGTATTTT. Amino acid sequence: CASSSLAGGGNTQYF. Combining the CDR3 with reference TRBV9 and TRBJ2-3 gives the whole variable domain DSGVTQTPKHLITATGQRVTLRCSPRSGDLSVYWYQQSLDQGLQFLIQYYNGEERAKGNILERFSAQQFPDLHSELNLSSLELGDSALYFCASSSLAGGGNTQYFGPGTRLTVL.

The J gene is TRBJ2-5, the V gene TRBV5-4; D possibly corresponds to TRBD1 (5 bases). The CDR3 is 14 amino acids. The germline V gene has CDR1 SGHNT and CDR2 YYREEE (reference sequence). The V gene lost 0 bases and the J gene lost 1 base, with 7 bases spanning the gap. CDR3 residues: CASSLDRRQETQYF. CDR3 sequence (DNA): TGTGCCAGCAGCTTGGACAGGCGCCAAGAGACCCAGTACTTC.

This chain joins TRBV6-1 and TRBJ1-5; 8 nucleotides match TRBD1. This CDR3 has 16 amino acids. Trimming cost V 0 bases and J 7 bases; bases outside gene matches: 8. CDR1 is MNHNS and CDR2 is SASEGT in the germline V gene. The CDR3 DNA reads as TGTGCCAGCAGTGAAGCGGAATACAGGGGGGGCCAGCCCCAGCATTTT. It specifies CASSEAEYRGGQPQHF.

This clone has just one count. The chain combines TRBV15 with TRBJ2-7; no reliable D call. Trimming cost V 1 base and J 3 bases, with 7 bases left between them. The CDR3 contains 13 residues. Germline CDR1 LNHNV, CDR2 YYDKDF (reference sequence). The CDR3 nucleotides read TGTGCCACCAGCAGAGCCAGAAACTACGAGCAGTACTTC. It specifies CATSRARNYEQYF.

The J gene is TRBJ2-7, the V gene TRBV18; 7 nucleotides line up with TRBD1. Germline CDR1 reads KGHSH; CDR2 reads LQKENI. The CDR3 has 14 amino acids. J was trimmed by 3 bases and V by 0 bases; bases with no gene match: 2. CDR3 bases: TGTGCCAGCTCACCACCGGCAGGGGGCTACGAGCAGTACTTC. It yields the protein CASSPPAGGYEQYF. The full variable domain, with the rest looked up from reference TRBV18 and TRBJ2-7, is NAGVMQNPRHLVRRRGQEARLRCSPMKGHSHVYWYRQLPEEGLKFMVYLQKENIIDESGMPKERFSAEFPKEGPSILRIQQVVRGDSAAYFCASSPPAGGYEQYFGPGTRLTVT.

This chain uses TRBV5-1 with TRBJ1-6; a weak D match, TRBD1 (6 bases). In germline, CDR1 is SGHRS, CDR2 YFSETQ. The V end lost 0 bases, the J end lost 13 bases, and 26 bases lay between the germline ends. The CDR3 is made up of 18 amino acids. CDR3 DNA sequence: TGCGCCAGCAGCTTGGCCCTTTTCCCTCTACAGGGAATTCACCCCCTCCACTTT. Protein: CASSLALFPLQGIHPLHF.

V is TRBV5-4 and J is TRBJ2-5; the match to TRBD1 covers 11 bases. The V gene end was trimmed by 4 bases and the J gene end by 5 bases; junction bases not matched to a gene: 13. This CDR3 has 17 residues. The V gene's germline CDR1 is SGHNT and CDR2 YYREEE (reference sequence). The CDR3 here is CASSSRTGGLKWETQYF. CDR3 nucleotide sequence: TGTGCCAGCAGCAGCCGGACAGGGGGCTTGAAGTGGGAGACCCAGTACTTC.

This chain joins TRBV30 and TRBJ2-7, with D possibly matching TRBD1 (6 bases). The CDR3 sequence is 12 residues long. V was pared by 7 bases and J by 3 bases, with 13 bases between. CDR1 GTSNPN and CDR2 SVGIG come from the germline V gene (reference sequence). This chain's CDR3 is CASIRQDYEQYF. The CDR3 bases are TGTGCCTCCATCCGACAGGACTACGAGCAGTACTTC.